A selection of T cell receptor beta chains follows, all from one sample in a study of blood T cell repertoires in COVID-19. Profiled with immunoSEQ multiplex PCR; TCRdb holds only in-frame clones, not every one. The sample has fewer than 450,000 clones, over 70% seen once; the top ten hold under 6.5%. Source material: peripheral blood. These receptors came from a woman aged 45-60 years with COVID-19, enrolled during active disease. Both conserved end residues are part of each CDR3. D genes are given only for firm matches. Clone size is given for some rows only: seen once, a few or many times, or a class if the clone is expanded.

d_call	v_call	clone_size	j_call	cdr3_aa	cdr3_nt
-	TRBV27	-	TRBJ1-2	CASSLSNLGSNYGYTF	TGTGCCAGCAGTTTATCTAACCTAGGCTCGAACTATGGCTACACCTTC
TRBD1	TRBV7-7	-	TRBJ2-7	CASSLLRQGKYISYEQYF	TGTGCTAGCAGCTTGTTGCGACAGGGGAAGTATATCTCCTACGAGCAGTACTTC
-	TRBV6-5	once	TRBJ2-2	CASSRTRPTGELFF	TGTGCCAGCAGCCGGACTCGACCCACCGGGGAGCTGTTTTTT
-	TRBV5-1	-	TRBJ2-7	CASSYGQPRGSYEQYF	TGCGCCAGCAGCTATGGACAACCCAGAGGCTCATACGAGCAGTACTTC
-	TRBV19	few	TRBJ2-3	CASSIGGVITDTQYF	TGTGCCAGTAGTATTGGTGGAGTGATAACAGATACGCAGTATTTT
TRBD1	TRBV3-1/TRBV3-2	-	TRBJ1-3	CASTDRGGNTIYF	TGTGCCAGCACCGACAGGGGCGGAAACACCATATATTTT
-	TRBV5-1	-	TRBJ1-2	CASSPGEEGYGYTF	TGCGCCAGCAGCCCGGGGGAGGAGGGCTATGGCTACACCTTC
-	TRBV19	-	TRBJ2-7	CASSMAGERGYEQYF	TGTGCCAGTAGTATGGCAGGGGAACGAGGGTACGAGCAGTACTTC
TRBD1	TRBV7-9	once	TRBJ2-2	CASSRPGQVPNTGELFF	TGTGCCAGCAGCCGACCGGGACAGGTCCCGAACACCGGGGAGCTGTTTTTT
-	TRBV13	few	TRBJ1-1	CASSRLFGGRTEAFF	TGTGCCAGCAGCCGACTCTTCGGGGGTAGAACTGAAGCTTTCTTT
TRBD1	TRBV2	-	TRBJ1-5	CASRDRTKQPQHF	TGTGCCAGCAGGGACAGGACGAAGCAGCCCCAGCATTTT
TRBD1	TRBV6-5	-	TRBJ1-2	CASRPTGGDYGYTF	TGTGCCAGCAGGCCTACAGGGGGCGACTATGGCTACACCTTC
-	TRBV29-1	-	TRBJ2-1	CSVLMESSYNEQFF	TGCAGCGTTTTGATGGAGAGCTCCTACAATGAGCAGTTCTTC
-	TRBV6-5	-	TRBJ2-1	CASTFRPGTYNEQFF	TGTGCCAGCACCTTCAGGCCGGGGACCTACAATGAGCAGTTCTTC
-	TRBV4-2	few	TRBJ2-7	CASSPAPQVPYEQYF	TGTGCCAGCAGCCCGGCCCCTCAGGTACCCTACGAGCAGTACTTC
-	TRBV2	few	TRBJ1-1	CASSSGVNTEAFF	TGTGCCAGCAGCTCAGGGGTGAACACTGAAGCTTTCTTT
-	TRBV5-4	-	TRBJ1-6	CASSPDLRLSPLHF	TGTGCCAGCAGCCCAGATTTACGATTATCACCCCTCCACTTT
TRBD1	TRBV19	-	TRBJ1-2	CASSPDRGPRENYGYTF	TGTGCCAGTAGTCCGGACAGGGGGCCTCGGGAGAACTATGGCTACACCTTC
-	TRBV2	-	TRBJ2-2	CASSVRQGRNTGELFF	TGTGCCAGCAGTGTACGCCAGGGGCGAAACACCGGGGAGCTGTTTTTT
-	TRBV4-3	-	TRBJ2-7	CASSQALPRAGATYEQYF	TGCGCCAGCAGCCAAGCCCTTCCGCGGGCAGGGGCAACCTACGAGCAGTACTTC
TRBD2	TRBV20-1	-	TRBJ2-1	CSASKREGTNEQFF	TGCAGTGCTAGTAAGCGGGAGGGCACGAATGAGCAGTTCTTC
-	TRBV19	-	TRBJ1-1	CASSREGNTEAFF	TGTGCCAGTAGTAGGGAGGGGAACACTGAAGCTTTCTTT
TRBD1	TRBV6-6	-	TRBJ1-6	CASSYSGTGRNSPLHF	TGTGCCAGCAGTTACTCAGGGACAGGGAGGAATTCACCCCTCCACTTT
TRBD2	TRBV7-2	-	TRBJ2-3	CASSPLLAGGGDTQYF	TGTGCCAGCAGCCCACTTCTAGCGGGGGGTGGAGATACGCAGTATTTT
TRBD2	TRBV3-1/TRBV3-2	-	TRBJ2-1	CASSFRTSGRLDEQFF	TGTGCCAGCAGCTTTCGGACTAGCGGGAGGTTGGATGAGCAGTTCTTC
TRBD2	TRBV7-2	once	TRBJ2-7	CASSLTPGLAVGSYEQYF	TGTGCCAGCAGCTTAACGCCAGGACTAGCGGTTGGCTCCTACGAGCAGTACTTC
-	TRBV19	-	TRBJ1-4	CASSLTETNEKLFF	TGTGCCAGTAGTCTGACAGAAACTAATGAAAAACTGTTTTTT
-	TRBV18	-	TRBJ2-7	CASSPPDDRTYEQYF	TGTGCCAGCTCACCACCCGACGACAGAACCTACGAGCAGTACTTC
-	TRBV5-8	-	TRBJ1-6	CASSFGSGSPLHF	-
-	TRBV5-4	-	TRBJ2-5	CASSLDGGGGETQYF	TGTGCCAGCAGCTTGGATGGAGGGGGCGGCGAGACCCAGTACTTC
TRBD1	TRBV4-1	-	TRBJ2-4	CASSQGRQGVIQYF	TGCGCCAGCAGCCAAGGGCGACAGGGGGTGATTCAGTACTTC
TRBD1	TRBV18	-	TRBJ1-1	CASSPLGDRGNTEAFF	TGTGCCAGCTCACCATTGGGGGACAGGGGGAACACTGAAGCTTTCTTT
-	TRBV9	once	TRBJ2-7	CASSSNRGSYEQYF	TGTGCCAGCAGCTCGAACCGGGGCTCCTACGAGCAGTACTTC
TRBD1	TRBV29-1	-	TRBJ1-1	CSVVTGTGTRGSEAFF	TGCAGCGTCGTTACCGGGACAGGGACCCGAGGTAGTGAAGCTTTCTTT
TRBD2	TRBV27	-	TRBJ2-7	CASSPRGLAGYEQYF	TGTGCCAGCAGTCCCCGGGGACTAGCGGGGTACGAGCAGTACTTC